This TCR beta chain was identified during a study of patients and donors after allogeneic stem cell transplantation. Germline-derived CDR1 and CDR2 are SGDLS and YYNGEE. This CDR3 has 14 amino acids. Trimming took 0 bases from V and 11 from J, leaving 17 bases between them. TCRdb redid the calling of the RT-PCR reads with MiXCR, one entry per CDR3 protein. Altogether over 150,000 distinct CDR3 sequences are present, 30% being singletons, with the ten largest covering around 3%. The specimen sequenced was blood, either unsorted or a sorted T cell fraction (not recorded which). This TCR derives from a human donor who was either an allogeneic HSCT recipient or a stem cell or donor lymphocyte infusion donor (not recorded which). It is not recorded whose cells these are; they may come from a transplant donor. This sequence joins TRBV9 and TRBJ1-1; D unclear. CDR3 bases: TGTGCCAGCAGCGTAGACGGCTATGGGGAGGAGGCTTTCTTT. Protein product: CASSVDGYGEEAFF.